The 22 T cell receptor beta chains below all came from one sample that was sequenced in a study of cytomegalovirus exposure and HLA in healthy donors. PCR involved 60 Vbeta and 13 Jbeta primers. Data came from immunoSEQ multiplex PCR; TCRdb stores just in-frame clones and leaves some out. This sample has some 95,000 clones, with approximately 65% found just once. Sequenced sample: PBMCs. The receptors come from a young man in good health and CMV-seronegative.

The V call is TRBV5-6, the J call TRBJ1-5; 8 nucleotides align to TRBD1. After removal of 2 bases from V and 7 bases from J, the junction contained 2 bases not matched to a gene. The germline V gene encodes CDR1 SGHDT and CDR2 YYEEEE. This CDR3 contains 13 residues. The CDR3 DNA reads TGTGCCAGCAGCTTCAGGGGGCAACAGCCCCAGCATTTT. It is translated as CASSFRGQQPQHF.

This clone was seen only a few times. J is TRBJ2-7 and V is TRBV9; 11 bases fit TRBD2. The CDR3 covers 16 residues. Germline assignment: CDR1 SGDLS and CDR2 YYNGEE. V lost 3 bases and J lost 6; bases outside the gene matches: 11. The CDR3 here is CASSAGPTSGIGEQYF. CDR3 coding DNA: TGTGCCAGCAGCGCCGGCCCGACTAGCGGGATCGGCGAGCAGTACTTC.

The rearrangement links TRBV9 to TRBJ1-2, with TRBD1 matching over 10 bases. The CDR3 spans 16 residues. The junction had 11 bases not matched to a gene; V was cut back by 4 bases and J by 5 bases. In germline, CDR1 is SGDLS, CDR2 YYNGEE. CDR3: CASSPQPGQGTYGYTF. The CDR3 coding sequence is TGTGCCAGCAGCCCCCAACCGGGACAGGGGACATATGGCTACACCTTC.

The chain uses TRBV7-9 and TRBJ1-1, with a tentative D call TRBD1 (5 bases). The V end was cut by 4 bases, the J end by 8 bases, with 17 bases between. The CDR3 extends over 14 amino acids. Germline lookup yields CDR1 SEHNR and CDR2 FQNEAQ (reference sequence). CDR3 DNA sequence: TGTGCCAGCAGCTCAGTGGGGGAGGGAGGAGAAGCTTTCTTT. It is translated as CASSSVGEGGEAFF.

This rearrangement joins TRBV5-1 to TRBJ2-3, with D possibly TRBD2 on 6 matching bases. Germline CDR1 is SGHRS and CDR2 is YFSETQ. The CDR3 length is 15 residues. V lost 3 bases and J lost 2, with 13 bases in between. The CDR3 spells CASSSGDFSTDTQYF. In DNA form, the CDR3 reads TGCGCCAGCAGCTCCGGGGACTTTTCCACAGATACGCAGTATTTT.

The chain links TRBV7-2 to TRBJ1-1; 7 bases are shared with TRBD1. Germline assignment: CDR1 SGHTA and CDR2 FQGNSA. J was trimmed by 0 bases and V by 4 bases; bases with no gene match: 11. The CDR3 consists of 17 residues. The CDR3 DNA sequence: TGTGCCAGCAGCTCGGGACAGTGGGTCTCTATGAACACTGAAGCTTTCTTT. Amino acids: CASSSGQWVSMNTEAFF.

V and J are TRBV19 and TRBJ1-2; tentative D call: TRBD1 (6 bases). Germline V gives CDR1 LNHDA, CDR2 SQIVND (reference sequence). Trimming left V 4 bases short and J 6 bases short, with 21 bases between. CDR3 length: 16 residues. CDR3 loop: CASSRIGGRREDGYTF. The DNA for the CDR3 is TGTGCCAGTAGTAGAATTGGGGGCAGGCGCGAGGATGGCTACACCTTC.

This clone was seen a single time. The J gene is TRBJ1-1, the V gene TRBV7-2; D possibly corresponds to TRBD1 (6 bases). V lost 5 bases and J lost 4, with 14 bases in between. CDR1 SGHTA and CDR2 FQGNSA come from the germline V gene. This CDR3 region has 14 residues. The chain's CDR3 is CASSPTHRATEAFF. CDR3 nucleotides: TGTGCCAGCAGCCCTACCCACAGGGCCACTGAAGCTTTCTTT.

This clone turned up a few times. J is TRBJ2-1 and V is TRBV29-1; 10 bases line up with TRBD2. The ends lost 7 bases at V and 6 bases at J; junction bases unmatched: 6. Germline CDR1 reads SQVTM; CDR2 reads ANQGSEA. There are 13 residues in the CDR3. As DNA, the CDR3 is TGCAGCGAGGGACTAGCGTCGGGCAATGAGCAGTTCTTC. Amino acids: CSEGLASGNEQFF.

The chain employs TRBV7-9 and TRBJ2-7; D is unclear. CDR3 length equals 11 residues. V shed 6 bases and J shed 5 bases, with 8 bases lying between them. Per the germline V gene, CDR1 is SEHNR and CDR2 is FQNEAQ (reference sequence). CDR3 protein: CASSQFNEQYF. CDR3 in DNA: TGTGCCAGCAGTCAGTTCAACGAGCAGTACTTC.

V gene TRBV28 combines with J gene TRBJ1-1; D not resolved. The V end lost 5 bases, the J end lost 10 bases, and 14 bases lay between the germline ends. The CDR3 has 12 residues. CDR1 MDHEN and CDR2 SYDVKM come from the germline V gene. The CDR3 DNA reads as TGTGCCAGCAGTGAAACAATTTATGCAGCTTTCTTT. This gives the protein CASSETIYAAFF.

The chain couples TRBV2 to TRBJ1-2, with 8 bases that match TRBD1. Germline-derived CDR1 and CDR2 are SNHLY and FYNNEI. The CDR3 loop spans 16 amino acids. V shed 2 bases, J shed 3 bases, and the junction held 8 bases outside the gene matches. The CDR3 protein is CASSEWRDRRDYGYTF. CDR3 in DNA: TGTGCCAGCAGTGAATGGCGGGACAGGAGGGACTATGGCTACACCTTC.

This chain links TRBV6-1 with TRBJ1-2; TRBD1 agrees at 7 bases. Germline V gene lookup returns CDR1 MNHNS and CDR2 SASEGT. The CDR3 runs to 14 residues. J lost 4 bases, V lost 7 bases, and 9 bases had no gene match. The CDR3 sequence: CASIPARDSYGYTF. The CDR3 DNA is TGTGCCAGCATTCCAGCCCGGGACAGCTATGGCTACACCTTC.

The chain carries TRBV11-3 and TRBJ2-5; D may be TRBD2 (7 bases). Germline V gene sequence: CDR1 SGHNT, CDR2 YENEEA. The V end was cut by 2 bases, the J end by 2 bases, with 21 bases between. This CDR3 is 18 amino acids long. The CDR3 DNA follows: TGTGCCAGCAGCTTATCGAGGGGGGGGGATGACCGGCAAGAGACCCAGTACTTC. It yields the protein CASSLSRGGDDRQETQYF.

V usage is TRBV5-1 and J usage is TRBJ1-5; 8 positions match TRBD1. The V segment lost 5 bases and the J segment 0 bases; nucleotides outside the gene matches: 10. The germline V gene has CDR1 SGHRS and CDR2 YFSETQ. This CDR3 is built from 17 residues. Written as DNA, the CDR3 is TGCGCCAGCAGGGACAGGGCTCTCTTATATAGCAATCAGCCCCAGCATTTT. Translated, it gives CASRDRALLYSNQPQHF.

The CDR3 is CASSLTGGEYNEQFF. DNA for the CDR3: TGTGCCAGCAGCCTAACAGGGGGCGAGTACAATGAGCAGTTCTTC. V usage is TRBV6-5 and J usage is TRBJ2-1, with TRBD1 matching 9 bases. The CDR3 has 15 amino acids. V shed 6 bases and J 4 bases; nucleotides not matched to a gene: 7. Germline V gene data show CDR1 as MNHEY and CDR2 as SVGAGI.

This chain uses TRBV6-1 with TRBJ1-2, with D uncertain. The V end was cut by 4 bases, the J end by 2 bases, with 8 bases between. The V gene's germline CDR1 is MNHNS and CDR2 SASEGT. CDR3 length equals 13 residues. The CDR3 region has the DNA TGTGCCAGCAGTGTGAGCGACAACTATGGCTACACCTTC. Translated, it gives CASSVSDNYGYTF.

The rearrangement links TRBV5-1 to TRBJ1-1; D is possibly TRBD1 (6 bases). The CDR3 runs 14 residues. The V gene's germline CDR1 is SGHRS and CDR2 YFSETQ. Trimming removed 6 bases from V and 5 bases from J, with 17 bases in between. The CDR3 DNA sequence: TGCGCCAGCAACCGCGGGGGCGAGGGGACTGAAGCTTTCTTT. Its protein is CASNRGGEGTEAFF. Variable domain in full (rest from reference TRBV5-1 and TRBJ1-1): KAGVTQTPRYLIKTRGQQVTLSCSPISGHRSVSWYQQTPGQGLQFLFEYFSETQRNKGNFPGRFSGRQFSNSRSEMNVSTLELGDSALYLCASNRGGEGTEAFFGQGTRLTVV.

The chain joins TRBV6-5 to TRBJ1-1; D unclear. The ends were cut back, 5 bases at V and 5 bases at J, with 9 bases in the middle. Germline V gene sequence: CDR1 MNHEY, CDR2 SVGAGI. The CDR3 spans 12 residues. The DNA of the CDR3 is TGTGCCAGCAGTAGCCGGAGAACTGAAGCTTTCTTT. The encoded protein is CASSSRRTEAFF.

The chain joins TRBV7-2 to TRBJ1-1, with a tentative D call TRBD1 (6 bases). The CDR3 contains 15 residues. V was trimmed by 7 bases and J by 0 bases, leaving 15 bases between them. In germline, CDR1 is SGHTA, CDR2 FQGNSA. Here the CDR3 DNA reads TGTGCCAGCATCCCCAGAGCAGGGGTGAACACTGAAGCTTTCTTT. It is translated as CASIPRAGVNTEAFF. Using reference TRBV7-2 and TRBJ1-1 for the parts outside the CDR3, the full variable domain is GAGVSQSPSNKVTEKGKDVELRCDPISGHTALYWYRQSLGQGLEFLIYFQGNSAPDKSGLPSDRFSAERTGGSVSTLTIQRTQQEDSAVYLCASIPRAGVNTEAFFGQGTRLTVV.

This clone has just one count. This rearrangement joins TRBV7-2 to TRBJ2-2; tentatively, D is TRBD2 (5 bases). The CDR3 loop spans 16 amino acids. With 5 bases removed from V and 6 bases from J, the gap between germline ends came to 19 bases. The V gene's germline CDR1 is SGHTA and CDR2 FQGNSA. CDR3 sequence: CASSPRGAQVAGELFF. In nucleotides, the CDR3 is TGTGCCAGCAGCCCCCGGGGAGCGCAGGTCGCCGGGGAGCTGTTTTTT.

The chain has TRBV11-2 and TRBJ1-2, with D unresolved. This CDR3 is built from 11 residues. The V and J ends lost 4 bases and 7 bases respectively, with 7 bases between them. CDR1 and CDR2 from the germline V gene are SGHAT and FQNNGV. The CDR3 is CASSSLVGYTF. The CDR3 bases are TGTGCCAGCAGCTCCCTCGTTGGCTACACCTTC.